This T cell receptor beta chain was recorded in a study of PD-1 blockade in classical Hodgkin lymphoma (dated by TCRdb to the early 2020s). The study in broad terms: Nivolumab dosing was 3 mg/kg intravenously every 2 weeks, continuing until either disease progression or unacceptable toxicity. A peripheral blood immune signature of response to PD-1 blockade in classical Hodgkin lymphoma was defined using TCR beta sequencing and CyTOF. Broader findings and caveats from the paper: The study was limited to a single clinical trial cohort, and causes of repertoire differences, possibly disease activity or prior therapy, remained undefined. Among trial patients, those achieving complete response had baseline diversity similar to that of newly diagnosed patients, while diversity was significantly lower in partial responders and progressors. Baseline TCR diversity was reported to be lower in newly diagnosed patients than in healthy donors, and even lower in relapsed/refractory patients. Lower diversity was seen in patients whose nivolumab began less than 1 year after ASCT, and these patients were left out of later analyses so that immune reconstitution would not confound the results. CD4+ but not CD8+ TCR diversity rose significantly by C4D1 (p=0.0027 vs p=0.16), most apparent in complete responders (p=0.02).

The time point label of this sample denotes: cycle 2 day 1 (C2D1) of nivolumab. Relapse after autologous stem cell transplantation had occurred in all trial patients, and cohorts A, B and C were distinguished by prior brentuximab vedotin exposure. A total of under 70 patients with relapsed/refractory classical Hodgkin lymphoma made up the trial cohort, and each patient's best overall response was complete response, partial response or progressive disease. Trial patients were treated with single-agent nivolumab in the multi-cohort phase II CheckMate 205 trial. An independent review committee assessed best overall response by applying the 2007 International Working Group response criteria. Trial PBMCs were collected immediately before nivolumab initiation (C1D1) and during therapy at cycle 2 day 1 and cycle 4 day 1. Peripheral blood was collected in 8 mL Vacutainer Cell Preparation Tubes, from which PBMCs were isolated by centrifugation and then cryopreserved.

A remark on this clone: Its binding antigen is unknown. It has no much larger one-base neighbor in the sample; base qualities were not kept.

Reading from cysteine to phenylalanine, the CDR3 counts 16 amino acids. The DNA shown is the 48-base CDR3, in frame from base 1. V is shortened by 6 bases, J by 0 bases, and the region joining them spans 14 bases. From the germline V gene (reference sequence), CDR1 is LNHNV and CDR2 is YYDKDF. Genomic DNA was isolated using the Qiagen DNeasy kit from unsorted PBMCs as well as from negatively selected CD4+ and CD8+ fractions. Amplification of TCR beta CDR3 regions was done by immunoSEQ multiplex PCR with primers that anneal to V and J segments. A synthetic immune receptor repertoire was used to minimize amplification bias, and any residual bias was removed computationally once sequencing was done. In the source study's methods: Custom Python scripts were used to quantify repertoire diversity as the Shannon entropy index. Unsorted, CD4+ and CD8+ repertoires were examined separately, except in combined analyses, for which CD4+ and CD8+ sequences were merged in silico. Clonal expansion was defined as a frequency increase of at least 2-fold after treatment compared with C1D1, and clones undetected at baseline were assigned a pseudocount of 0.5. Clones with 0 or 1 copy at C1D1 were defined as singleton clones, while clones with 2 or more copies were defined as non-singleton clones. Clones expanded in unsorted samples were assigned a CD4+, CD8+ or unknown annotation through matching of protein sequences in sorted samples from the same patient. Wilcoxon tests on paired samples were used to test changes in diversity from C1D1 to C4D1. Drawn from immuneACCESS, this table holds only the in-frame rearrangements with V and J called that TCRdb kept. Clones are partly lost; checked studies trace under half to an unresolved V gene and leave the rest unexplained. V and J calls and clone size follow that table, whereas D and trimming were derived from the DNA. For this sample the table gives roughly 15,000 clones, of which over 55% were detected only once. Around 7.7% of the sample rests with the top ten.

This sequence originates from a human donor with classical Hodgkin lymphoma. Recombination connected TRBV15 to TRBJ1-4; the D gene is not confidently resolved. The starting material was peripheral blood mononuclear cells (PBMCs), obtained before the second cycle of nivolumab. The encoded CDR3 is CATSRSGIPTNEKLFF. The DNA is TGTGCCACCAGTCGGAGCGGTATACCAACTAATGAAAAACTGTTTTTT.